This TCR beta chain came from a study of T-cell reconstitution after alpha-beta-depleted transplantation in children. Whole-study results and caveats: By about two months after transplant, alpha-beta T cells reportedly arose from several hundred graft clones that had expanded.

This clonotype appeared many times. Its antigen is undetermined. The TCRbeta library incorporated unique molecular identifiers. Each CDR3 protein is one row after TCRdb ran MiXCR on the PCR reads. The sample lists roughly 110,000 distinct CDR3 sequences; approximately 10% were seen once. The clonotype was recovered from a boy aged 2 to 9 with acute lymphoblastic leukemia, due to receive a stem cell transplant. The sample was PBMCs, taken before TCRalphabeta/CD19-depleted stem cell transplant.

The CDR3 DNA reads TGCGCCAGCAGCTTGACTAGCGGATCCTACGAGCAGTACTTC. It translates to CASSLTSGSYEQYF. The chain is built from TRBV5-1 and TRBJ2-7; TRBD2 matches 8 bases. There are 14 residues in the CDR3. Germline loops: CDR1 SGHRS, CDR2 YFSETQ. The V segment lost 1 base and the J segment 1 base; nucleotides outside the gene matches: 1. Full variable domain (missing parts from reference TRBV5-1 and TRBJ2-7): KAGVTQTPRYLIKTRGQQVTLSCSPISGHRSVSWYQQTPGQGLQFLFEYFSETQRNKGNFPGRFSGRQFSNSRSEMNVSTLELGDSALYLCASSLTSGSYEQYFGPGTRLTVT.